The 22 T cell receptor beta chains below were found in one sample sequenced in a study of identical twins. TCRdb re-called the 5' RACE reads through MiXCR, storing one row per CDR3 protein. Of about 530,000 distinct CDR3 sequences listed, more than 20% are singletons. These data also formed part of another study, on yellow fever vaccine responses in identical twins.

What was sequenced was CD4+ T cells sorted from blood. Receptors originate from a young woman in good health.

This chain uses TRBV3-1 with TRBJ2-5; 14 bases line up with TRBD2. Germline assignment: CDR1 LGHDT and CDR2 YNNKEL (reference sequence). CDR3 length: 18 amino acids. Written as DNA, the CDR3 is TGTACCCGCAGTTCCTCCGGGACTAGCGGGAGACCCCCAGAGACCCAGTACTTC. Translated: CTRSSSGTSGRPPETQYF.

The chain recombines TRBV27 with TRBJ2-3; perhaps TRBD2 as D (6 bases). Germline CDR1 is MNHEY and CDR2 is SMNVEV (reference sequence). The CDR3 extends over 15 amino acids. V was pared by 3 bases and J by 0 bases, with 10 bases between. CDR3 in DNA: TGTGCCAGCAGTTTTCTAGCGCCTAGCACAGATACGCAGTATTTT. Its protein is CASSFLAPSTDTQYF.

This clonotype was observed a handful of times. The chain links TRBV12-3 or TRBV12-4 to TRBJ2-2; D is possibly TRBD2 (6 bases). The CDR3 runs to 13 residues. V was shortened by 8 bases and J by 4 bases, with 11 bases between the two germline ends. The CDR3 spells CASLARSTGELFF. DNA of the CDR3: TGTGCCAGCCTAGCGAGATCCACCGGGGAGCTGTTTTTT.

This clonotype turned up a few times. The DNA of the CDR3 is TGCAGTGCTAGAGTGCTAGCGGGAGTTGGGAATGAGCAGTTCTTC. It encodes CSARVLAGVGNEQFF. This rearrangement joins TRBV20-1 to TRBJ2-1, with TRBD2 identical over 10 bases. The V gene's germline CDR1 is DFQATT and CDR2 SNEGSKA (reference sequence). The CDR3 is 15 residues long. Trimming at V came to 1 base and at J to 7 bases, leaving 7 bases not matched to a gene.

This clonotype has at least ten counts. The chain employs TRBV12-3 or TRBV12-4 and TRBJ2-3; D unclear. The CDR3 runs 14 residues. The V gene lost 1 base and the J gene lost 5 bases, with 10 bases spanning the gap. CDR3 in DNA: TGTGCCAGCAGTTTAGAGGCAGTTGGAGATACGCAGTATTTT. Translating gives CASSLEAVGDTQYF.

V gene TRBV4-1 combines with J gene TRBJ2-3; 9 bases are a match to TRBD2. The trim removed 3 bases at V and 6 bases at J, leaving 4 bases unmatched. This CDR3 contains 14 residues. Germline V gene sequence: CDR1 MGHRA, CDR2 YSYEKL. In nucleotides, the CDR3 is TGCGCCAGCAGCCATCCCGGGACTAGCGATACGCAGTATTTT. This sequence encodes CASSHPGTSDTQYF.

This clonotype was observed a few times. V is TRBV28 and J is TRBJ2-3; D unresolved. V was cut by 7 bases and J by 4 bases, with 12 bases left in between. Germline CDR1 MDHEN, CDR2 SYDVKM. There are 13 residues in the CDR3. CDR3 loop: CASKRPSPDTQYF. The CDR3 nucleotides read TGTGCCAGCAAACGACCCAGCCCAGATACGCAGTATTTT.

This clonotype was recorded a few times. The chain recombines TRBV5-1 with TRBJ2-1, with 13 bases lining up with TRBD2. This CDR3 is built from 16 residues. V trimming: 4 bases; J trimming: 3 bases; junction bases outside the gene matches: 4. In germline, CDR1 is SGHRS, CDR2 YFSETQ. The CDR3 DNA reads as TGCGCCAGCAGCGTCGGGACTAGCGGGGACTACAATGAGCAGTTCTTC. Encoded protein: CASSVGTSGDYNEQFF.

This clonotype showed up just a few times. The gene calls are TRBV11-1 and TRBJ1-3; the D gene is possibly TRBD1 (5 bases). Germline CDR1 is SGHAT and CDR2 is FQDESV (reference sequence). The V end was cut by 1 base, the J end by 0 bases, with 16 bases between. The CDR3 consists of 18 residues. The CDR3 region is CASSLEFGQKGSGNTIYF. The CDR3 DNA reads TGTGCCAGCAGCTTAGAGTTCGGACAAAAAGGCTCTGGAAACACCATATATTTT.

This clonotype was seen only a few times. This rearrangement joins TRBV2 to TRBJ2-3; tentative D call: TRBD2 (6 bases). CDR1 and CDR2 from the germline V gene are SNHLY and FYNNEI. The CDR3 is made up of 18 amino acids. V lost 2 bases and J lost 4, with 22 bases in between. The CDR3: CASSESPRIAVNADTQYF. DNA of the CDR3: TGTGCCAGCAGTGAAAGCCCACGGATAGCGGTGAATGCAGATACGCAGTATTTT.

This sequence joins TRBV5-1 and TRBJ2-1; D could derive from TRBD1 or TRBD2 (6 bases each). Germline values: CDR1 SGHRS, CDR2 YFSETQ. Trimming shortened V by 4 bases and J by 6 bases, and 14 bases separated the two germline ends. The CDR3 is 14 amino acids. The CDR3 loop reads CASSPREGGNEQFF. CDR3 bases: TGCGCCAGCAGCCCTAGAGAGGGGGGCAATGAGCAGTTCTTC.

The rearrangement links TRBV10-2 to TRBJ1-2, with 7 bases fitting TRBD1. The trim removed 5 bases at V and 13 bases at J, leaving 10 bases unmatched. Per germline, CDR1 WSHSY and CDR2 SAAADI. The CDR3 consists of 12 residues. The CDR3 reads CASSPTDRWITF. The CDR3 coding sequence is TGCGCCAGCAGTCCTACGGACAGGTGGATCACCTTC.

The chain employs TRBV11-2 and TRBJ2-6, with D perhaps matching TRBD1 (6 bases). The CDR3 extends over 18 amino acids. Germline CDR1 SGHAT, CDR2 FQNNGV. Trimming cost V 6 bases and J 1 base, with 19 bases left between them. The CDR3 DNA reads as TGTGCCAGCAGATCGAACAGGGTCCCAATTTCTGGGGCCAACGTCCTGACTTTC. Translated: CASRSNRVPISGANVLTF.

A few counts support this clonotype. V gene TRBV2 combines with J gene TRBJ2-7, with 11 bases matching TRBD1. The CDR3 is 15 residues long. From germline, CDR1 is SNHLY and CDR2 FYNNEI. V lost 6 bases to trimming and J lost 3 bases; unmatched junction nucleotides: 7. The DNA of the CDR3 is TGTGCCAGCAGATGGACGGGACAGGGGGTCTACGAGCAGTACTTC. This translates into CASRWTGQGVYEQYF.

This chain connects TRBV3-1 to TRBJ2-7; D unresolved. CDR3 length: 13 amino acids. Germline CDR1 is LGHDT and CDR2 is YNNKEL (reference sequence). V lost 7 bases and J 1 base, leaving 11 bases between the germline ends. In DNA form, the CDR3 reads TGTGCCAGCATGACCCAAGGGTCCTACGAGCAGTACTTC. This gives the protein CASMTQGSYEQYF.

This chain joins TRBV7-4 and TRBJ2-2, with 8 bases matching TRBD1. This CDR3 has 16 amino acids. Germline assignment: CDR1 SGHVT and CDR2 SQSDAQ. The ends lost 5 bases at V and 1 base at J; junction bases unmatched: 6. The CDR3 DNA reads TGTGCCAGCAGCCCCCGGACAGGGAAGAACACCGGGGAGCTGTTTTTT. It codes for CASSPRTGKNTGELFF. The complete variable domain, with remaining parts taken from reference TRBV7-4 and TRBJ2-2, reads GAGVSQSPRYKVAKRGRDVALRCDSISGHVTLYWYRQTLGQGSEVLTYSQSDAQRDKSGRPSGRFSAERPERSVSTLKIQRTEQGDSAVYLCASSPRTGKNTGELFFGEGSRLTVL.

For the CDR3, the DNA is TGTGCCATCAGTGACAGTACAACTAATGAAAAACTGTTTTTT. Protein product: CAISDSTTNEKLFF. V gene TRBV10-3 combines with J gene TRBJ1-4; unclear D gene. V lost 3 bases to trimming and J lost 0 bases, with 5 bases between them. The CDR3 extends over 14 amino acids. The germline CDR1 and CDR2 sequences are ENHRY and SYGVKD.

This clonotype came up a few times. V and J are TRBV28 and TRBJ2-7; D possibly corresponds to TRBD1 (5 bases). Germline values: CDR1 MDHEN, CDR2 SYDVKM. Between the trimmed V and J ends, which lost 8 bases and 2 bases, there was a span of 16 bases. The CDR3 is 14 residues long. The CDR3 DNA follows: TGTGCCAGCTCGTTACCGACAGCCACCTACGAGCAGTACTTC. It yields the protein CASSLPTATYEQYF.

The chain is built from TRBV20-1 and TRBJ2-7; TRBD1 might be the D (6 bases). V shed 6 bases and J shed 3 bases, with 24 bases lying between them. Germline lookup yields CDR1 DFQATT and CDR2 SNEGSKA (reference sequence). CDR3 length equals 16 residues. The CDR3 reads CSAETGLGVGGYEQYV. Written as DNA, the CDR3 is TGCAGTGCCGAGACAGGTCTTGGGGTGGGTGGCTACGAGCAGTACGTC.

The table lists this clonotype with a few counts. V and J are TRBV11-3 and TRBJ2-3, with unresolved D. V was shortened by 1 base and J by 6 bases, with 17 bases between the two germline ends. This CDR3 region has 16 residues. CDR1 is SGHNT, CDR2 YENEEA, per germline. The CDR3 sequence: CASSLGVSGIRDTQYF. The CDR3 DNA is TGTGCCAGCAGCTTAGGAGTTAGTGGGATCCGGGATACGCAGTATTTT.

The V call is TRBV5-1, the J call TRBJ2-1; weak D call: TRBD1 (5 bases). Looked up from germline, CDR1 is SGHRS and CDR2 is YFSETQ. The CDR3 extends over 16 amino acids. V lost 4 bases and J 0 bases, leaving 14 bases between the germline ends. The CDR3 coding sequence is TGCGCCAGCAGCGGATCAGGGTTCGGCTCCTACAATGAGCAGTTCTTC. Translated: CASSGSGFGSYNEQFF.

CDR3 loop: CASSWDLGGQPQHF. As DNA, the CDR3 is TGTGCCAGCAGCTGGGACCTCGGAGGTCAGCCCCAGCATTTT. The chain recombines TRBV11-2 with TRBJ1-5, with D possibly matching TRBD1 (5 bases). The CDR3 runs 14 residues. The V end lost 4 bases, the J end lost 6 bases, and 13 bases lay between the germline ends. Germline V CDR1 and CDR2: SGHAT, FQNNGV.